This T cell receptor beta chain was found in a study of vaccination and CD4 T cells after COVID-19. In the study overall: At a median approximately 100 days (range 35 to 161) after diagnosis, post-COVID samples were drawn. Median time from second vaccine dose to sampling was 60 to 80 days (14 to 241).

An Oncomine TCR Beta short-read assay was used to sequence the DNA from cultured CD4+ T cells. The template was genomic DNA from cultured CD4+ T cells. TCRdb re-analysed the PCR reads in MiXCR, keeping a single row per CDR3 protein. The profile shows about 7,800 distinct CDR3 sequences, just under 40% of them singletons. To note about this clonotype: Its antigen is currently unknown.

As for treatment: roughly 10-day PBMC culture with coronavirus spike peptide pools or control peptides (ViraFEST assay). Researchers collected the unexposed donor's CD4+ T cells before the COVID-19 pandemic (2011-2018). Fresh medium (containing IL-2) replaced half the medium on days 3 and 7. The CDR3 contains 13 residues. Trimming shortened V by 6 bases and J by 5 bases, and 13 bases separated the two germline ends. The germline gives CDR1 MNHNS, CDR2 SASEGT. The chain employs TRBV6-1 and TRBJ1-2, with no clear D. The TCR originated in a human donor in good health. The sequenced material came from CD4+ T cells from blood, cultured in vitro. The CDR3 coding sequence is TGTGCCAGCAGCCCCGGGAGAGGATATGGCTACACCTTC. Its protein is CASSPGRGYGYTF.